This TCR beta chain was captured in a study of blood T cell repertoires in COVID-19. The CDR3 is made up of 12 amino acids. CDR1 and CDR2 from the germline V gene are SNHLY and FYNNEI. The V gene lost 2 bases and the J gene lost 4 bases, with 5 bases spanning the gap. Participants were aged roughly 18 to 90 years, lived in 20 to 25 US areas, and enrolled virtually. Assay: immunoSEQ multiplex PCR; the TCRdb copy retains only in-frame clones and omits some. The sample carries about 240,000 clones, around 89% recorded once. This rearrangement joins TRBV2 to TRBJ1-2, with no clear D. Sequencing was carried out using PBMCs or T cells enriched from blood (not recorded which). The sequence was obtained from a woman aged 25 to 39 who had recovered from COVID-19. The CDR3 protein is CASSESSYGYTF. As DNA, the CDR3 is TGTGCCAGCAGTGAATCCAGCTATGGCTACACCTTC.